These T cell receptor beta chains were read from a single sample in a study of cytomegalovirus exposure and HLA in healthy donors. Method: immunoSEQ multiplex PCR; TCRdb's copy keeps in-frame clones and lacks some. The sample holds 95,000 to 150,000 clones; about 76% are singletons and the top ten take approximately 30%. The sequenced material came from PBMCs. These receptor sequences come from a man in his sixties in good health and CMV-seropositive. CDR3s include the opening cysteine and the closing phenylalanine or tryptophan. The D gene is left open where the match is weak. Part of the rows lack a size; the others show once, few, many or a class for expanded clones.

clone size,J gene,V gene,D gene,CDR3 protein,CDR3 DNA
few,TRBJ1-5,TRBV18,.,CASSPGGGSNQPQHF,TGTGCCAGCTCCCCGGGTGGGGGCAGCAATCAGCCCCAGCATTTT
.,TRBJ2-7,TRBV21-1,.,CASSKGTRSGRGVKYEQYF,TGTGCCAGCAGCAAAGGTACAAGGTCTGGGAGGGGCGTCAAGTACGAGCAGTACTTC
.,TRBJ1-1,TRBV18,.,CASSRAIIGTEAFF,TGTGCCAGCTCAAGAGCGATAATTGGCACTGAAGCTTTCTTT
.,TRBJ2-1,TRBV28,.,CASSFSGLNEQFF,TGTGCCAGCAGTTTTTCAGGGTTGAATGAGCAGTTCTTC
.,TRBJ1-2,TRBV7-2,.,CASSLGDSYGYTF,TGTGCCAGCAGCTTAGGCGACAGCTATGGCTACACCTTC
.,TRBJ2-3,TRBV5-1,.,CASSLIGWGGGDTQYF,TGCGCCAGCAGCTTGATAGGCTGGGGAGGTGGAGATACGCAGTATTTT
.,TRBJ2-7,TRBV7-9,TRBD2,CSSSSPPGLAGVSEQYF,TGTTCCAGCAGCTCTCCACCGGGACTAGCGGGAGTAAGTGAGCAGTACTTC
.,TRBJ1-2,TRBV7-9,.,CASSLVQGMNYGYTF,TGTGCCAGCAGCTTAGTCCAGGGAATGAACTATGGCTACACCTTC
.,TRBJ2-1,TRBV4-2,TRBD1,CASSQDGQGANEQFF,TGTGCCAGCAGCCAAGATGGACAGGGGGCTAATGAGCAGTTCTTC
.,TRBJ1-2,TRBV2,TRBD1,CASSATGAYGYTF,TGTGCCAGCAGTGCGACAGGGGCCTATGGCTACACCTTC
.,TRBJ2-7,TRBV13,.,CASSLGLFRSSARFSYEQYF,TGTGCCAGCAGCTTAGGCCTTTTCCGCTCTAGCGCTAGATTCTCCTACGAGCAGTACTTC
.,TRBJ1-2,TRBV13,.,CASSADSNYGYTF,TGTGCCAGCAGCGCGGACAGTAACTATGGCTACACCTTC
few,TRBJ1-5,TRBV7-6,.,CASSSAGAAVPQHF,TGTGCCAGCAGCTCCGCAGGGGCCGCTGTGCCCCAGCATTTT
.,TRBJ1-5,TRBV6-6,TRBD1,CASSYVQGYDQPQHF,TGTGCCAGCAGTTACGTACAGGGGTACGATCAGCCCCAGCATTTT
.,TRBJ2-7,TRBV27,.,CASSVGQNYEQYF,TGTGCCAGCAGTGTAGGACAGAACTACGAGCAGTACTTC
.,TRBJ2-7,TRBV2,.,CASSLQGSSYEQYF,TGTGCCAGCAGTTTACAGGGAAGCTCCTACGAGCAGTACTTC
.,TRBJ1-2,TRBV5-6,TRBD1,CASSRGRTGRNGYTF,TGTGCCAGCAGCAGAGGTCGGACAGGGAGGAATGGCTACACCTTC
.,TRBJ1-5,TRBV6-1,TRBD1,CASSVGQAGQPQHF,TGTGCCAGCAGTGTGGGACAGGCGGGTCAGCCCCAGCATTTT
.,TRBJ2-3,TRBV6-5,.,CASSMGGRTDTQYF,TGTGCCAGCAGTATGGGGGGGCGCACAGATACGCAGTATTTT
.,TRBJ1-5,TRBV7-8,TRBD1,CASSTEQGLSNQPQHF,TGTGCCAGCAGCACAGAACAGGGGCTAAGCAATCAGCCCCAGCATTTT
.,TRBJ2-5,TRBV4-2,TRBD2,CASSQEGPGLGLGTQYF,TGTGCCAGCAGCCAAGAAGGGCCGGGACTAGGTTTGGGGACCCAGTACTTC
.,TRBJ2-7,TRBV11-2,TRBD2,CASSLGLAVSYEQYF,TGTGCCAGCAGCTTGGGGCTAGCGGTTTCCTACGAGCAGTACTTC
few,TRBJ2-7,TRBV7-2,TRBD2,CASSLHIAGSYEQYF,TGTGCCAGCAGCCTACACATAGCGGGGAGCTACGAGCAGTACTTC